The rows below give T cell receptor beta chains drawn from one sample of a study of T cell repertoires in cytomegalovirus infection. MiXCR, applied by TCRdb to the reads, yields one record per CDR3 protein. This sample yields around 740,000 distinct CDR3 sequences, of which less than 40% are seen a single time; more than 2.5% belongs to the top ten. Material: PBMCs. All receptors come from a human donor in good health (CMV status not recorded). Some clones in this sample may be carry-over from other donors' samples. CDR3s include the opening cysteine and the closing phenylalanine or tryptophan. A D gene is named only where the DNA matches it firmly. Expanded clones get a size class; other rows say once, few or many, or leave the size out.

V gene: TRBV27
CDR3 length: 13
clone size: .
J gene: TRBJ2-1
D gene: .
CDR3 DNA: TGTGCCAGCAGTTTCAGCGAATCTAATGAGCAGTTCTTC
CDR3 protein: CASSFSESNEQFF

V gene: TRBV20-1
CDR3 length: 14
clone size: .
J gene: TRBJ2-3
D gene: TRBD2
CDR3 DNA: TGCAGTGCTAGGACCGGGACTAGCGGTTATACGCAGTATTTT
CDR3 protein: CSARTGTSGYTQYF

V gene: TRBV28
CDR3 length: 14
clone size: few
J gene: TRBJ2-7
D gene: .
CDR3 DNA: TGTGCCAGCAGAGAACACAGGGCTTCCTACGAGCAGTACTTC
CDR3 protein: CASREHRASYEQYF

V gene: TRBV5-1
CDR3 length: 16
clone size: once
J gene: TRBJ2-3
D gene: TRBD2
CDR3 DNA: TGCGCCAGCAGCTTGGAAGGCGGGGGTGTTACAGATACGCAGTATTTT
CDR3 protein: CASSLEGGGVTDTQYF

V gene: TRBV11-1
CDR3 length: 14
clone size: .
J gene: TRBJ1-2
D gene: TRBD1
CDR3 DNA: TGTGCCAGCAGCTTAGTGAGGACAGGCGAGGGCTACACCTTC
CDR3 protein: CASSLVRTGEGYTF

V gene: TRBV6-6
CDR3 length: 14
clone size: .
J gene: TRBJ1-5
D gene: .
CDR3 DNA: TGTGCCAGCAGTTACGGGGCCCATAATCAGCCCCAGCATTTT
CDR3 protein: CASSYGAHNQPQHF

V gene: TRBV15
CDR3 length: 16
clone size: .
J gene: TRBJ2-3
D gene: .
CDR3 DNA: TGTGCCACCAGCAGAGCCCTTAGCGGTAGAGAAGATACGCAGTATTTT
CDR3 protein: CATSRALSGREDTQYF

V gene: TRBV4-1
CDR3 length: 14
clone size: .
J gene: TRBJ2-1
D gene: .
CDR3 DNA: TGTGCCAGCAGCCAAGACGGAGGGGGAAATGAGCAGTTCTTC
CDR3 protein: CASSQDGGGNEQFF

V gene: TRBV28
CDR3 length: 14
clone size: .
J gene: TRBJ1-5
D gene: .
CDR3 DNA: TGTGCCAGCAGTTTACCCATCTCCAATCAGCCCCAGCATTTT
CDR3 protein: CASSLPISNQPQHF

V gene: TRBV7-8
CDR3 length: 14
clone size: few
J gene: TRBJ2-7
D gene: TRBD1
CDR3 DNA: TGTGCCAGCAGCTCCTCGGACAGGGAATACGAGCAGTACTTC
CDR3 protein: CASSSSDREYEQYF

V gene: TRBV12-3/TRBV12-4
CDR3 length: 15
clone size: .
J gene: TRBJ1-4
D gene: .
CDR3 DNA: TGTGCCAGCAGCCCCGGCGGGGGGGTAAATGAAAAACTGTTTTTT
CDR3 protein: CASSPGGGVNEKLFF

V gene: TRBV7-8
CDR3 length: 17
clone size: few
J gene: TRBJ2-1
D gene: TRBD2
CDR3 DNA: TGTGCCAGCAGCACCGGACTGGGACTAGCGGAATACAATGAGCAGTTCTTC
CDR3 protein: CASSTGLGLAEYNEQFF

V gene: TRBV15
CDR3 length: 16
clone size: .
J gene: TRBJ2-3
D gene: .
CDR3 DNA: TGTGCCACCAGCAGTCACCGCGGGAAACTCACAGATACGCAGTATTTT
CDR3 protein: CATSSHRGKLTDTQYF

V gene: TRBV5-4
CDR3 length: 16
clone size: .
J gene: TRBJ1-2
D gene: .
CDR3 DNA: TGTGCCAGCAGCGCAATCAGGCAAGGGGCGGTCTATGGCTACACCTTC
CDR3 protein: CASSAIRQGAVYGYTF

V gene: TRBV7-6
CDR3 length: 15
clone size: many
J gene: TRBJ1-1
D gene: .
CDR3 DNA: TGTGCCAGCAGCTTAAGTTTCGGGGGAGAAACTGAAGCTTTCTTT
CDR3 protein: CASSLSFGGETEAFF

V gene: TRBV28
CDR3 length: 16
clone size: .
J gene: TRBJ2-2
D gene: .
CDR3 DNA: TGTGCCAGCAGTCCCGCCAGACAGCTAAACACCGGGGAGCTGTTTTTT
CDR3 protein: CASSPARQLNTGELFF

V gene: TRBV20-1
CDR3 length: 13
clone size: .
J gene: TRBJ1-2
D gene: .
CDR3 DNA: TGCAGTGCCAGGGGTATTTTGGTCTATGGCTACACCTTC
CDR3 protein: CSARGILVYGYTF

V gene: TRBV28
CDR3 length: 13
clone size: .
J gene: TRBJ2-7
D gene: TRBD2
CDR3 DNA: TGTGCCAGCATGGAGCGGGGGGTCTACGAGCAGTACTTC
CDR3 protein: CASMERGVYEQYF

V gene: TRBV20-1
CDR3 length: 14
clone size: .
J gene: TRBJ2-3
D gene: TRBD2
CDR3 DNA: TGCAGTGCTACCCTAGCGGGGGACACAGATACGCAGTATTTT
CDR3 protein: CSATLAGDTDTQYF

V gene: TRBV29-1
CDR3 length: 13
clone size: .
J gene: TRBJ2-1
D gene: TRBD2
CDR3 DNA: TGCAGCGCGGGGAGGGAGGGCTACAATGAGCAGTTCTTC
CDR3 protein: CSAGREGYNEQFF

V gene: TRBV7-8
CDR3 length: 15
clone size: many
J gene: TRBJ1-6
D gene: TRBD1
CDR3 DNA: TGTGCCAGCAGCATCCAACAGGGGATTAATTCACCCCTCCACTTT
CDR3 protein: CASSIQQGINSPLHF

V gene: TRBV28
CDR3 length: 15
clone size: .
J gene: TRBJ2-1
D gene: .
CDR3 DNA: TGTGCCAGCAAAACTCGGACTCTGGCATACAATGAGCAGTTCTTC
CDR3 protein: CASKTRTLAYNEQFF

V gene: TRBV5-1
CDR3 length: 15
clone size: few
J gene: TRBJ2-2
D gene: .
CDR3 DNA: TGCGCCAGCAGACAGCCGGGGACAATTGCCGGGGAGCTGTTTTTT
CDR3 protein: CASRQPGTIAGELFF

V gene: TRBV6-1
CDR3 length: 15
clone size: .
J gene: TRBJ2-7
D gene: TRBD1
CDR3 DNA: TGTGCCAGCAGTGAATGGACAGGAGTCTCCTACGAGCAGTACTTC
CDR3 protein: CASSEWTGVSYEQYF